Each of the 7 T cell receptor beta chains below was sequenced from the same sample in a study of T cell responses to AZD1222 COVID-19 vaccine. Libraries were prepared by immunoSEQ multiplex PCR; TCRdb keeps only in-frame clonotypes and omits some of them. There are 65,000 to 80,000 clones in the sample; 88% occur only once, and 4% to 5% lies in the top ten. Here the sequenced sample was peripheral blood, taken 28 days after the second dose of the MenACWY control vaccine. The origin of the receptors is an adult who received the MenACWY meningococcal vaccine as a control.

This chain joins TRBV6-5 and TRBJ2-6; TRBD1 or TRBD2 may be the D gene (5 bases each). Trimming pared 5 bases from V and 0 bases from J, leaving 8 bases between. Germline CDR1 reads MNHEY; CDR2 reads SVGAGI. The CDR3 loop spans 15 amino acids. CDR3 region: CASSPGGSGANVLTF. CDR3 DNA sequence: TGTGCCAGCAGTCCTGGGGGCTCTGGGGCCAACGTCCTGACTTTC.

The sample holds a few counts of this clone. The V gene is TRBV29-1, the J gene TRBJ1-2; TRBD1 might be the D (6 bases). V shed 4 bases and J shed 4 bases, with 13 bases lying between them. Looked up from germline, CDR1 is SQVTM and CDR2 is ANQGSEA. The CDR3 is 13 residues long. This CDR3 is CSVGTPGAYGYTF. The CDR3 DNA reads as TGCAGCGTTGGGACCCCGGGGGCCTATGGCTACACCTTC.

The chain combines TRBV3-1 (or the pseudogene TRBV3-2) with TRBJ2-5, with 10 bases aligning to TRBD2. CDR1 and CDR2 (germline): LGHDT, YNNKEL (reference sequence). The CDR3 has 14 amino acids. The V and J ends lost 3 bases and 5 bases, in that order; junction bases with no gene match: 3. CDR3 DNA: TGTGCCAGCAGCCACCGGGGACTAGCGGAGACCCAGTACTTC. Its protein is CASSHRGLAETQYF.

CDR3 sequence: CASRPGGKAYGYTF. In DNA, the CDR3 is TGTGCCAGCAGGCCGGGCGGGAAAGCCTATGGCTACACCTTC. The chain carries TRBV7-2 and TRBJ1-2; D unclear. The CDR3 sequence is 14 residues long. The germline V gene encodes CDR1 SGHTA and CDR2 FQGNSA. V lost 6 bases and J 4 bases, leaving 15 bases between the germline ends.

This chain joins TRBV5-8 and TRBJ1-5; D remains unclear. CDR1 is SGHTS, CDR2 YDEGEE, per germline. This CDR3 has 12 amino acids. V lost 1 base and J 6 bases, leaving 5 bases between the germline ends. CDR3 region: CASSLRGQPQHF. Written as DNA, the CDR3 is TGTGCCAGCAGCTTGCGAGGTCAGCCCCAGCATTTT.

The chain carries TRBV18 and TRBJ2-3; possibly TRBD1 for D (6 bases). CDR3 size: 15 residues. Per the germline V gene, CDR1 is KGHSH and CDR2 is LQKENI. Trimming removed 3 bases at V and 1 base at J, with 11 bases between. The DNA for the CDR3 is TGTGCCAGCTCACCTGGCGAGGGGGGCACAGATACGCAGTATTTT. Translated, it gives CASSPGEGGTDTQYF.

This clone was seen a few times. The chain couples TRBV7-9 to TRBJ1-1, with a tentative D call TRBD1 (6 bases). CDR1 and CDR2 (germline): SEHNR, FQNEAQ (reference sequence). V lost 5 bases to trimming and J lost 5 bases, with 15 bases between them. The CDR3 has 14 residues. The CDR3 reads CASSPPWTVTEAFF. In DNA, the CDR3 is TGTGCCAGCAGCCCACCCTGGACAGTTACTGAAGCTTTCTTT. Combining the CDR3 with reference TRBV7-9 and TRBJ1-1 gives the whole variable domain DTGVSQNPRHKITKRGQNVTFRCDPISEHNRLYWYRQTLGQGPEFLTYFQNEAQLEKSRLLSDRFSAERPKGSFSTLEIQRTEQGDSAMYLCASSPPWTVTEAFFGQGTRLTVV.